Listed below are T cell receptor beta chains from one sample, sequenced in a study of control samples from healthy donors and cancer patients. Sequencing used immunoSEQ multiplex PCR; TCRdb keeps in-frame clones, though not all of them. This table holds around 80,000 clones, 89% found once. Sequenced material: blood. Source of these receptors: a man aged 50 to 59 in good health. Both conserved end residues are part of each CDR3. A D gene is named only where the DNA matches it firmly. Not all rows give a size; the values are once, few, many and, for expanded clones, a class.

CDR3 DNA	CDR3 protein	D gene	V gene	J gene	clone size
TGCAGCGTGGGACCCGGACAGGGGCTAAGGAACACTGAAGCTTTCTTT	CSVGPGQGLRNTEAFF	TRBD1	TRBV29-1	TRBJ1-1	-
TGTGCCAGTAGGGGTCTGTCTAATGAAAAACTGTTTTTT	CASRGLSNEKLFF	-	TRBV19	TRBJ1-4	once
TGTGCCAGCAGCTTGGGACTAGCTGGGGGTATCCAAGAGACCCAGTACTTC	CASSLGLAGGIQETQYF	TRBD2	TRBV11-3	TRBJ2-5	-
TGTGCCATCAGTTACGGACAGGGGGATGAGCAGTTCTTC	CAISYGQGDEQFF	TRBD1	TRBV10-3	TRBJ2-1	-
TGTGCCAGCAGTGAAGCGGGGGACAGGAGTGGAAACACCATATATTTT	CASSEAGDRSGNTIYF	TRBD1	TRBV2	TRBJ1-3	-
TGTGCCAGCAGTGATATATCGGGGACTGAAGCTTTCTTT	CASSDISGTEAFF	-	TRBV27	TRBJ1-1	-
TGTGCCAGCAGCGTTAGCGGGGCAAGCACAGATACGCAGTATTTT	CASSVSGASTDTQYF	TRBD2	TRBV9	TRBJ2-3	-
TGTGCCAGCAGCCCCATCGGGGGTCTAACTTACAATGAGCAGTTCTTC	CASSPIGGLTYNEQFF	-	TRBV5-5	TRBJ2-1	-
TGTGCCAGTAGTCGGGTAAACACTGAAGCTTTCTTT	CASSRVNTEAFF	-	TRBV6-6	TRBJ1-1	-
TGTGCCATCAGTAAAAACGGGGGAGGCTCTGAAGCTTTCTTT	CAISKNGGGSEAFF	-	TRBV10-3	TRBJ1-1	-
TGTGCCAGCAGTTATTCGGGACAGGGAGAAAAACTGTTTTTT	CASSYSGQGEKLFF	TRBD1	TRBV6-5	TRBJ1-4	once
TGCAGCGTTGCAGGGGGCCCCTACGAGCAGTACTTC	CSVAGGPYEQYF	TRBD1	TRBV29-1	TRBJ2-7	once
TGTGCCTCTCCCACGGGGGATCCTTTAGAGACCCAGTACTTC	CASPTGDPLETQYF	-	TRBV24-1	TRBJ2-5	-
TGTGCCAGCAGTGAAACCGACAGGGGGAGAAAGAACACTGAAGCTTTCTTT	CASSETDRGRKNTEAFF	TRBD1	TRBV6-1	TRBJ1-1	-
TGTGCCAGCAGTGGGGTCCTAGCGAACACTGAAGCTTTCTTT	CASSGVLANTEAFF	-	TRBV2	TRBJ1-1	-
TGCGCCACCCTCCTCCCGTTAACAGGGGAGACCGACTATGGCTACACCTTC	CATLLPLTGETDYGYTF	TRBD1	TRBV10-1	TRBJ1-2	-
TGTGCCACATCCCCCAGTTCTAGCACAGATACGCAGTATTTT	CATSPSSSTDTQYF	-	TRBV10-3	TRBJ2-3	-
TGTGCCAGCAGCCCCGGGGGGGGGCCGCGTGAAAAACTGTTTTTT	CASSPGGGPREKLFF	-	TRBV7-8	TRBJ1-4	-
TGTGCCAGCACTAGGGGGGGGACAGGGAATGAAGCTTTCTTT	CASTRGGTGNEAFF	TRBD1	TRBV28	TRBJ1-1	-
TGTGCCATCAACCTTAGCGGGGGACCCACAGATACGCAGTATTTT	CAINLSGGPTDTQYF	TRBD2	TRBV10-3	TRBJ2-3	-
TGCGCCAGCAGCGTCACAGGGGATGGGGCTGAAGCTTTCTTT	CASSVTGDGAEAFF	TRBD1	TRBV5-1	TRBJ1-1	-
TGTGCCAGCAGCCCTCTTTTGCGGGGGCCCGGGGATACGCAGTATTTT	CASSPLLRGPGDTQYF	-	TRBV9	TRBJ2-3	-
TGTGCTAGTGGTCTTGGACAGGGAGGTGGCTACACCTTC	CASGLGQGGGYTF	TRBD1	TRBV12-5	TRBJ1-2	-
TGTGCCAGCAGCCTACGGGGTACAACTAATGAAAAACTGTTTTTT	CASSLRGTTNEKLFF	-	TRBV3-1/TRBV3-2	TRBJ1-4	-
TGTGCCAGCACGAACCTGAATCAGCCCCAGCATTTT	CASTNLNQPQHF	-	TRBV6-6	TRBJ1-5	-
TGTGCCTGGAGTCCCAGGAGGGGACAGGCGGACACCGGGGAGCTGTTTTTT	CAWSPRRGQADTGELFF	TRBD1	TRBV30	TRBJ2-2	-
TGTGCCAGCTCACCGGCCGACAATGAGCAGTTCTTC	CASSPADNEQFF	-	TRBV18	TRBJ2-1	-
TGCGCCAGCAGTGAGTCGACAGCAACCTATGGCTACACCTTC	CASSESTATYGYTF	-	TRBV10-2	TRBJ1-2	-
TGTGCCAGCAGTTTACCTAGCGGGGGGAGCCTTGAGCAGTTCTTC	CASSLPSGGSLEQFF	TRBD2	TRBV27	TRBJ2-1	-
TGTGCCAGCAGCCTCCTCGCAGGCTACGAGCAGTACTTC	CASSLLAGYEQYF	-	TRBV7-2	TRBJ2-7	-
TGCGCCAGCAGCAGGGACAGGGCATCCCAAGGGACCCAGTACTTC	CASSRDRASQGTQYF	TRBD1	TRBV5-1	TRBJ2-5	-
TGTGCCAGCACGAGGTACGACTATGGCTACACCTTC	CASTRYDYGYTF	-	TRBV7-9	TRBJ1-2	-
TGTGCCAGCAGTTTATCGGGGATCTCCTACGAGCAGTACTTC	CASSLSGISYEQYF	-	TRBV27	TRBJ2-7	-
TGTGCCAGCAGAACGGGACAGAGCTATGGCTACACCTTC	CASRTGQSYGYTF	TRBD1	TRBV6-5	TRBJ1-2	-
TGTGCCACCAGCCGGGGGGGGGTGAGGACCGGGGAGCTGTTTTTT	CATSRGGVRTGELFF	TRBD2	TRBV15	TRBJ2-2	-
TGTGCCAGCAGTAATCTTATGGGGACAGGGGTAATTTTT	CASSNLMGTGVIF	TRBD1	TRBV6-5	TRBJ1-4	-
TGTGCCAGCAGCTTGCTACCCCGCTCCGAAAAACTGTTTTTT	CASSLLPRSEKLFF	-	TRBV5-5	TRBJ1-4	-
TGTGCCAGCAGTTCGGGCCTTAATTCACCCCTCCACTTT	CASSSGLNSPLHF	-	TRBV6-5	TRBJ1-6	-
TGTGCCAGCAGTTACGGCGACAGGCCGGAGCTCCACTTT	CASSYGDRPELHF	-	TRBV6-6	TRBJ1-6	-
TGTGCCAGCAGCACCGGACAGGGGCGTGGGGAGCAGTTCTTC	CASSTGQGRGEQFF	TRBD1	TRBV5-4	TRBJ2-1	-
TGTGCCAGTAGTGTGGGACAGGTATACTCTGGGGCCAACGTCCTGACTTTC	CASSVGQVYSGANVLTF	TRBD1	TRBV19	TRBJ2-6	-
TGTGCCAGTAGTATCCAGAACTATGGCTACACCTTC	CASSIQNYGYTF	-	TRBV19	TRBJ1-2	-
TGTGCCAGCAGTCGTGGAACCCGGGGGGTGCGCGAGCAGTACTTC	CASSRGTRGVREQYF	TRBD2	TRBV6-5	TRBJ2-7	-
TGTGCCAGCAGTTACTCCGGACTAGCGGGAACAGAGACCCAGTACTTC	CASSYSGLAGTETQYF	TRBD2	TRBV6-6	TRBJ2-5	-
TGTGCCAGCTCACGGGGACAGCCCAATGAAAAACTGTTTTTT	CASSRGQPNEKLFF	TRBD1	TRBV18	TRBJ1-4	-
TGTGCCAGTAGTATTGGGGGGCAAGGGGCCAACGTCCTGACTTTC	CASSIGGQGANVLTF	-	TRBV19	TRBJ2-6	few